This T cell receptor beta chain was sequenced for a study of blood T cell repertoires in COVID-19. Study-wide background: COVID-19 samples, acute and convalescent, were from the United States, Italy and Spain. The cDNA or gDNA used as material had been derived from T cells, B-cell-depleted T cells, or PBMCs.

Authors' analysis steps: Researchers report that nucleated cell counts were estimated from reference gene primer amplification. Profiling relied on immunoSEQ multiplex PCR, and the TCRdb table lists in-frame clones only, not all of them. V and J calls plus clone size are reproduced from that table; the DNA served to infer D and trimming. This sample has some 42,000 clones, with around four fifths found just once. V was pared by 5 bases and J by 4 bases, with 4 bases of the junction left unmatched. CDR1 is SGHTA and CDR2 is FQGTGA in the germline V gene. CDR3 length equals 13 residues. The material sequenced was peripheral blood. This chain uses TRBV7-3 with TRBJ1-1, with 7 positions matching TRBD1. This clonotype originated in a man aged 50 or older with active COVID-19. The CDR3, as DNA: TGTGCCAGCAGCCAGGGGGTCGCCACTGAAGCTTTCTTT. Its protein is CASSQGVATEAFF.